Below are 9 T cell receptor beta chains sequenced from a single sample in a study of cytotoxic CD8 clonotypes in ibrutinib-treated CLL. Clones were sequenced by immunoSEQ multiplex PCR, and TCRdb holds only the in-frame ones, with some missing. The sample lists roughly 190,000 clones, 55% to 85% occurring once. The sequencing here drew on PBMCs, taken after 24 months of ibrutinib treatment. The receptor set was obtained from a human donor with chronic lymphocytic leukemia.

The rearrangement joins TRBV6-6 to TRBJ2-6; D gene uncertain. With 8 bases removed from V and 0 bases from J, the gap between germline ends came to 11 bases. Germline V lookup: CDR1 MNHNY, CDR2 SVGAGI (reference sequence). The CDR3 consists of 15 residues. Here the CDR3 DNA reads TGTGCCAGCGCCGGACGGCTCTCTGGGGCCAACGTCCTGACTTTC. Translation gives CASAGRLSGANVLTF.

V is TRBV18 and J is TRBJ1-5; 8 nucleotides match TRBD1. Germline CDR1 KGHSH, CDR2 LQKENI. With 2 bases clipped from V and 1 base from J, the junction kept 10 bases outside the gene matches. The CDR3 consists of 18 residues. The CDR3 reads CASSPLAGGAGSNQPQHF. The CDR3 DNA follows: TGTGCCAGCTCACCATTGGCAGGGGGCGCGGGAAGCAATCAGCCCCAGCATTTT. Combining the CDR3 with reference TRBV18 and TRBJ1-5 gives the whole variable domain NAGVMQNPRHLVRRRGQEARLRCSPMKGHSHVYWYRQLPEEGLKFMVYLQKENIIDESGMPKERFSAEFPKEGPSILRIQQVVRGDSAAYFCASSPLAGGAGSNQPQHFGDGTRLSIL.

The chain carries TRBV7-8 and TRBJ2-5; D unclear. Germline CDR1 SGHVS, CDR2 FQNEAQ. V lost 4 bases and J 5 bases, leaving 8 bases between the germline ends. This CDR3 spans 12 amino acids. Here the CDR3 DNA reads TGTGCCAGCAGCTCTCACGGTGAGACCCAGTACTTC. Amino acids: CASSSHGETQYF.

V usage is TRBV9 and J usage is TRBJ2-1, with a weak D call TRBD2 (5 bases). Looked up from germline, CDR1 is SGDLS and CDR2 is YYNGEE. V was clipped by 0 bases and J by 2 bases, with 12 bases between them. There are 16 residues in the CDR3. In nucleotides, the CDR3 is TGTGCCAGCAGCGTAGCGGGGTCCTGGACCTACAATGAGCAGTTCTTC. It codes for CASSVAGSWTYNEQFF.

The chain's CDR3 is CASRNPGLPNEQFF. The CDR3 nucleotides read TGTGCCAGCAGAAATCCGGGACTCCCTAATGAGCAGTTCTTC. This chain links TRBV6-5 with TRBJ2-1; tentative D call: TRBD2 (6 bases). V lost 6 bases and J 7 bases, leaving 16 bases between the germline ends. Germline assignment: CDR1 MNHEY and CDR2 SVGAGI. This CDR3 has 14 amino acids.

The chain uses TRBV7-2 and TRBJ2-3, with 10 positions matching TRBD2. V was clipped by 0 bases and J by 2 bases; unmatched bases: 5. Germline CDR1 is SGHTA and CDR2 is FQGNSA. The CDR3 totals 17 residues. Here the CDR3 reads CASSLASGRANTDTQYF. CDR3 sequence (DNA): TGTGCCAGCAGCTTAGCGAGCGGGAGGGCCAACACAGATACGCAGTATTTT. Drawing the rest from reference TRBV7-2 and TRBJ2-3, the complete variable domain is GAGVSQSPSNKVTEKGKDVELRCDPISGHTALYWYRQSLGQGLEFLIYFQGNSAPDKSGLPSDRFSAERTGGSVSTLTIQRTQQEDSAVYLCASSLASGRANTDTQYFGPGTRLTVL.

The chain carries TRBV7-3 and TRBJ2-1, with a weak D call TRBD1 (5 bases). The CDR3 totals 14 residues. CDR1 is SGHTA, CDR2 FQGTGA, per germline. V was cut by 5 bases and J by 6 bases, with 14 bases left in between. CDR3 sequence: CASSVIPQGNEQFF. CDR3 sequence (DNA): TGTGCCAGCAGCGTCATTCCTCAGGGCAATGAGCAGTTCTTC.

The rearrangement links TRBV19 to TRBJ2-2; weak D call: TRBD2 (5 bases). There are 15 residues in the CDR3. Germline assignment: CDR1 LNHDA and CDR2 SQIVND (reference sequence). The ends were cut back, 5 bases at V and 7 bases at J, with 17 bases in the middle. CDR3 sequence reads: CASSPKRVEVGELFF. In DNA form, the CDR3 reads TGTGCCAGTAGTCCAAAGAGGGTTGAGGTCGGGGAGCTGTTTTTT.

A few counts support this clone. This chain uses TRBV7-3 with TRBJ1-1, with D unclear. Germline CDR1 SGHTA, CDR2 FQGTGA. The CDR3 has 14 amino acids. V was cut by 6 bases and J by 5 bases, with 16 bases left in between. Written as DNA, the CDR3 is TGTGCCAGCAGACCCCGCAGGCCGACGACTGAAGCTTTCTTT. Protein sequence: CASRPRRPTTEAFF.